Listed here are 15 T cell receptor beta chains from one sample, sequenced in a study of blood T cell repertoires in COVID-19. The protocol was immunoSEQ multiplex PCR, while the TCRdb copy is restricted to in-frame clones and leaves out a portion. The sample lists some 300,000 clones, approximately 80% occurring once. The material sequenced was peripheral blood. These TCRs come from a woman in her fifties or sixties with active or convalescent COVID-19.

The CDR3 here is CASRGGTEAFF. In DNA, the CDR3 is TGTGCCAGCAGGGGGGGCACTGAAGCTTTCTTT. The chain carries TRBV7-6 and TRBJ1-1; D might be TRBD1 (5 bases). This CDR3 has 11 residues. V was pared by 6 bases and J by 4 bases, with 6 bases between. The germline CDR1 and CDR2 sequences are SGHVS and FNYEAQ.

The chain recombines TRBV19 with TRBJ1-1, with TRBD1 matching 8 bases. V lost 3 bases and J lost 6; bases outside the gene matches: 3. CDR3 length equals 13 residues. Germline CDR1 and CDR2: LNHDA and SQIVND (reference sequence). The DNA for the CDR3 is TGTGCCAGTAGTATTAACAGGGGGGCTGAAGCTTTCTTT. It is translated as CASSINRGAEAFF.

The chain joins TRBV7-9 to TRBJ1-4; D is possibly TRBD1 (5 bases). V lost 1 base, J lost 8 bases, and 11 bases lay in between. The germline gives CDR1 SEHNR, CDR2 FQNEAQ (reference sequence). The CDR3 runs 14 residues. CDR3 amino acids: CASSLVGGGEKLFF. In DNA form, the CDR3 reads TGTGCCAGCAGCTTAGTCGGGGGAGGGGAAAAACTGTTTTTT.

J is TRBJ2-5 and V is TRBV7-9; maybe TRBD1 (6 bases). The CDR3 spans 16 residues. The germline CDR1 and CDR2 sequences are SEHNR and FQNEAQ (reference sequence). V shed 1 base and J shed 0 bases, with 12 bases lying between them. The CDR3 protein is CASSLDLSGDQETQYF. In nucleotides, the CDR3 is TGTGCCAGCAGCTTAGATTTATCAGGGGACCAAGAGACCCAGTACTTC.

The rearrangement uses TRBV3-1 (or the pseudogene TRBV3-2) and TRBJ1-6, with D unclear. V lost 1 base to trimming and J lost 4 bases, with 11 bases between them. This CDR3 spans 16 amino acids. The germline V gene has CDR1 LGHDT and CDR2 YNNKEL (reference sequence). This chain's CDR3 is CASSQVGSRYNSPLHF. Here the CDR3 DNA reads TGTGCCAGCAGCCAAGTCGGGTCCAGATATAATTCACCCCTCCACTTT.

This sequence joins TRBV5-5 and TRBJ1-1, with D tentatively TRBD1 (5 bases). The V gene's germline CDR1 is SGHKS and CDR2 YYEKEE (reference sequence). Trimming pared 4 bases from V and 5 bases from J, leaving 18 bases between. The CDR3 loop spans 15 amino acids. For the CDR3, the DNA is TGTGCCAGCAGCCCGGGGCTTTTGGCGGGGACTGAAGCTTTCTTT. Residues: CASSPGLLAGTEAFF.

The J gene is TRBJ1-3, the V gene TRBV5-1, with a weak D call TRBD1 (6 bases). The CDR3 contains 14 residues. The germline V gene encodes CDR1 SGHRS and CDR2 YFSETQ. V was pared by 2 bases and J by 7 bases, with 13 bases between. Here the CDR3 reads CASSLPPRGNTIYF. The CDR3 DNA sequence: TGCGCCAGCAGCTTACCCCCGAGGGGGAACACCATATATTTT.

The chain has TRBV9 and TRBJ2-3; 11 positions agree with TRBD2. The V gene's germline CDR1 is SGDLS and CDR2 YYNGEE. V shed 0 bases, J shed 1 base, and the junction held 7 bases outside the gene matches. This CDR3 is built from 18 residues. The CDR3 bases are TGTGCCAGCAGCGTAGGCCAATCACTAGCGGGAGGCACAGATACGCAGTATTTT. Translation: CASSVGQSLAGGTDTQYF.

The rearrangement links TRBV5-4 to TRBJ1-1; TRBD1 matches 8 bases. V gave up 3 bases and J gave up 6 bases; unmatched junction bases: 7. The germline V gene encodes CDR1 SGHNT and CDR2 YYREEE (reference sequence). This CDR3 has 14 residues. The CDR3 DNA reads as TGTGCCAGCAGCTCCCGGACAGGGAGGGCTGAAGCTTTCTTT. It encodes CASSSRTGRAEAFF.

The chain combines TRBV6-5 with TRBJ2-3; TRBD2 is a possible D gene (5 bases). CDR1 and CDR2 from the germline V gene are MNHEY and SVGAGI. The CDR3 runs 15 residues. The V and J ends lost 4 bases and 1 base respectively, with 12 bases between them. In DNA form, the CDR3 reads TGTGCCAGCAGTTCCCGGACTGTCGGCACAGATACGCAGTATTTT. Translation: CASSSRTVGTDTQYF.

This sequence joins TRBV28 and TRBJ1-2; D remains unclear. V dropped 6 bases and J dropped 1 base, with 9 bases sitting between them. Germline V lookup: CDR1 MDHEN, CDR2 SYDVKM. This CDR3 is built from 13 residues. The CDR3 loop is CASRQQINYGYTF. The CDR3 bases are TGTGCCAGCAGACAACAGATTAACTATGGCTACACCTTC.

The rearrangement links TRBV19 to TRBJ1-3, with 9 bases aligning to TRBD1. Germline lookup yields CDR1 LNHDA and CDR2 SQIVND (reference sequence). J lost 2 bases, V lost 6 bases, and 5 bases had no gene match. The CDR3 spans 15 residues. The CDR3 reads CASRGQGLTGNTIYF. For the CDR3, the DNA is TGTGCCAGTAGAGGACAGGGGTTAACTGGAAACACCATATATTTT.

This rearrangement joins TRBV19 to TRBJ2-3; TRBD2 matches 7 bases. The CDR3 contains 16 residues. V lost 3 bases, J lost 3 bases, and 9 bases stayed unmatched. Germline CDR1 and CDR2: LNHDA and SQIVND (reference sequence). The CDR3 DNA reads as TGTGCCAGTAGTATTCTTCGCGGGAGAACGACAGATACGCAGTATTTT. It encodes CASSILRGRTTDTQYF. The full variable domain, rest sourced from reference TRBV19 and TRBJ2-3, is DGGITQSPKYLFRKEGQNVTLSCEQNLNHDAMYWYRQDPGQGLRLIYYSQIVNDFQKGDIAEGYSVSREKKESFPLTVTSAQKNPTAFYLCASSILRGRTTDTQYFGPGTRLTVL.

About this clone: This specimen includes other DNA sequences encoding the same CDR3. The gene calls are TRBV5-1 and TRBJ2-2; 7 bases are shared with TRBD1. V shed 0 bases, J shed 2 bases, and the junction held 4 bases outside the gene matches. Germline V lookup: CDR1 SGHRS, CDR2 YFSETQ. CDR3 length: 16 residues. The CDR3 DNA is TGCGCCAGCAGCTTGGCAGGACAGGCCAACACCGGGGAGCTGTTTTTT. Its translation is CASSLAGQANTGELFF.

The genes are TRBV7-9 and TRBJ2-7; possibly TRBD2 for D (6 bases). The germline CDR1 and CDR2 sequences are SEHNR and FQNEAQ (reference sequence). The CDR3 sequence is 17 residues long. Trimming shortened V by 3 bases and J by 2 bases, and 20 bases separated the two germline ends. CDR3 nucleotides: TGTGCCAGCAGCTTGTGGAGGGGAAGATTCCAAACCTACGAGCAGTACTTC. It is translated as CASSLWRGRFQTYEQYF. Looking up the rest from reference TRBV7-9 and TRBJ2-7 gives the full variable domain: DTGVSQNPRHKITKRGQNVTFRCDPISEHNRLYWYRQTLGQGPEFLTYFQNEAQLEKSRLLSDRFSAERPKGSFSTLEIQRTEQGDSAMYLCASSLWRGRFQTYEQYFGPGTRLTVT.